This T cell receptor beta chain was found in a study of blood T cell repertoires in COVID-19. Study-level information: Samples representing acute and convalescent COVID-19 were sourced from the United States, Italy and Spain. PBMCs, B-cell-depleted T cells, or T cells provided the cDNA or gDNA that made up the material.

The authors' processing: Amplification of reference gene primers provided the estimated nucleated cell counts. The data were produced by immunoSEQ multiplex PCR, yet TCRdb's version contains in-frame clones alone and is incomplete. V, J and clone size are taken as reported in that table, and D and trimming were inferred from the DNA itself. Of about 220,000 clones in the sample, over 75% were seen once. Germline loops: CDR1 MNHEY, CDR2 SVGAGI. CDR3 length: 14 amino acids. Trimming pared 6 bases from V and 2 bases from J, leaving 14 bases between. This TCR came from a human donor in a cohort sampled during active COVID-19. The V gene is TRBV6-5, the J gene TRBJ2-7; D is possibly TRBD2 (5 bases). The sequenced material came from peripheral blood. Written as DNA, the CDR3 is TGTGCCAGCAGGCTGTCGGGAACCCCCTACGAGCAGTACTTC. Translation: CASRLSGTPYEQYF.